A single sample is the source of the 13 T cell receptor beta chains below, sequenced in a study of blood T cell repertoires in COVID-19. Clones were read by immunoSEQ multiplex PCR, and TCRdb kept only the in-frame ones, dropping some. The sample holds approximately 430,000 clones, roughly 89% seen once. Sequenced: peripheral blood. All receptors come from a woman in her twenties or thirties with active or convalescent COVID-19.

The chain employs TRBV6-5 and TRBJ1-2; tentatively, D is TRBD1 (6 bases). The CDR3 loop spans 13 amino acids. Deletions cut 5 bases from V and 6 bases from J, with 13 bases between. The germline V gene encodes CDR1 MNHEY and CDR2 SVGAGI. The CDR3 sequence: CASSKQGFDGYTF. CDR3 coding DNA: TGTGCCAGCAGTAAACAGGGTTTCGATGGCTACACCTTC.

This clone was observed a handful of times. This sample includes further DNA sequences coding for the same CDR3. This chain links TRBV5-1 with TRBJ1-5, with 10 bases lining up with TRBD1. With 4 bases clipped from V and 4 bases from J, the junction kept 5 bases outside the gene matches. This CDR3 contains 15 residues. Looked up from germline, CDR1 is SGHRS and CDR2 is YFSETQ. For the CDR3, the DNA is TGCGCCAGCAGCCTAGGACAGGGGGGGAATCAGCCCCAGCATTTT. Translated, it gives CASSLGQGGNQPQHF.

This chain uses TRBV7-8 with TRBJ2-5; the D gene is possibly TRBD2 (6 bases). Looked up from germline, CDR1 is SGHVS and CDR2 is FQNEAQ. The V gene lost 5 bases and the J gene lost 9 bases, with 19 bases spanning the gap. The CDR3 length is 14 residues. The CDR3 reads CASSIDPGPGAQYF. Here the CDR3 DNA reads TGTGCCAGCAGCATAGACCCGGGGCCGGGGGCCCAGTACTTC.

CDR3 region: CASSLDLWTSNQYGYTF. CDR3 nucleotides: TGTGCCAGCAGCTTAGATTTGTGGACATCCAACCAGTATGGCTACACCTTC. This rearrangement joins TRBV7-9 to TRBJ1-2, with a weak D call TRBD1 (5 bases). The CDR3 extends over 17 amino acids. Trimming removed 1 base at V and 5 bases at J, with 20 bases between. Germline CDR1 SEHNR, CDR2 FQNEAQ (reference sequence). The variable domain in full, completed from reference TRBV7-9 and TRBJ1-2, reads DTGVSQNPRHKITKRGQNVTFRCDPISEHNRLYWYRQTLGQGPEFLTYFQNEAQLEKSRLLSDRFSAERPKGSFSTLEIQRTEQGDSAMYLCASSLDLWTSNQYGYTFGSGTRLTVV.

The chain recombines TRBV24-1 with TRBJ2-3; weak D call: TRBD2 (6 bases). This CDR3 region has 17 residues. Germline V gives CDR1 KGHDR, CDR2 SFDVKD. Trimming took 5 bases from V and 5 from J, leaving 22 bases between them. The CDR3 DNA is TGTGCCACCAGTGCCGGAGGTGGCGGGACGGTTTTAGATACGCAGTATTTT. Its translation is CATSAGGGGTVLDTQYF.

The gene calls are TRBV5-6 and TRBJ2-1, with a possible D match to TRBD2 (5 bases). Germline assignment: CDR1 SGHDT and CDR2 YYEEEE. V was trimmed by 1 base and J by 2 bases, leaving 10 bases between them. This CDR3 comprises 15 residues. The CDR3 sequence is CASSLRFSAYNEQFF. The CDR3 bases are TGTGCCAGCAGCTTGCGTTTTAGCGCCTACAATGAGCAGTTCTTC.

The table lists this clone with a count of one. The chain recombines TRBV6-6 with TRBJ2-3; 12 bases map to TRBD2. Trimming cost V 5 bases and J 4 bases; bases outside gene matches: 10. CDR1 MNHNY and CDR2 SVGAGI come from the germline V gene (reference sequence). The CDR3 has 17 residues. As DNA, the CDR3 is TGTGCCAGCAGTCTAGCGGGGGGGCCTCTAGGCGCAGATACGCAGTATTTT. Residues: CASSLAGGPLGADTQYF.

V is TRBV27 and J is TRBJ2-1; 8 positions match TRBD2. CDR1 and CDR2 from the germline V gene are MNHEY and SMNVEV (reference sequence). The CDR3 has 16 residues. The ends lost 8 bases at V and 3 bases at J; junction bases unmatched: 12. The CDR3 is CASGRGTSGNYNEQFF. The DNA for the CDR3 is TGTGCCAGCGGCCGGGGTACTAGCGGAAACTACAATGAGCAGTTCTTC.

The chain couples TRBV5-4 to TRBJ2-5; 8 bases match TRBD2. V shed 1 base and J 7 bases; nucleotides not matched to a gene: 15. CDR1 is SGHNT, CDR2 YYREEE, per germline (reference sequence). This CDR3 has 17 residues. The CDR3 here is CASSLRGGNLPYGTQYF. The CDR3 nucleotides are TGTGCCAGCAGCTTGCGCGGGGGGAACCTTCCTTATGGGACCCAGTACTTC.

This chain joins TRBV5-1 and TRBJ1-1; 10 bases fit TRBD1. This CDR3 contains 21 residues. Unmatched junction bases numbered 25, after V lost 3 bases and J lost 5 bases. CDR1 SGHRS and CDR2 YFSETQ come from the germline V gene. CDR3 in amino acids: CASSWTTALEDRGREVTEAFF. The CDR3 nucleotides read TGCGCCAGCAGCTGGACCACAGCATTAGAAGACAGGGGGCGCGAAGTAACTGAAGCTTTCTTT.

This clone was seen only a few times. V usage is TRBV7-9 and J usage is TRBJ2-5; TRBD2 might be the D (6 bases). Germline V gene sequence: CDR1 SEHNR, CDR2 FQNEAQ (reference sequence). The V gene lost 2 bases and the J gene lost 1 base, with 11 bases spanning the gap. The CDR3 covers 15 residues. The CDR3 sequence: CASSLSGLAQETQYF. Here the CDR3 DNA reads TGTGCCAGCAGCTTATCGGGACTGGCCCAAGAGACCCAGTACTTC. The full variable domain, completed using reference TRBV7-9 and TRBJ2-5, is DTGVSQNPRHKITKRGQNVTFRCDPISEHNRLYWYRQTLGQGPEFLTYFQNEAQLEKSRLLSDRFSAERPKGSFSTLEIQRTEQGDSAMYLCASSLSGLAQETQYFGPGTRLLVL.

This chain joins TRBV19 and TRBJ1-2; D may be TRBD1 (5 bases). Looked up from germline, CDR1 is LNHDA and CDR2 is SQIVND (reference sequence). V lost 4 bases, J lost 5 bases, and 11 bases lay in between. This CDR3 comprises 13 residues. CDR3 DNA sequence: TGTGCCAGTAGTACTAGACAGCCGTATGGCTACACCTTC. Protein: CASSTRQPYGYTF.

The count of this clone is one. The rearrangement joins TRBV7-9 to TRBJ2-7; 9 bases match TRBD1. After removal of 3 bases from V and 0 bases from J, the junction contained 3 bases not matched to a gene. Per germline, CDR1 SEHNR and CDR2 FQNEAQ (reference sequence). The CDR3 is made up of 15 amino acids. This chain's CDR3 is CASSFSDRGSYEQYF. CDR3 nucleotide sequence: TGTGCCAGCAGCTTTTCGGACAGGGGCTCCTACGAGCAGTACTTC.